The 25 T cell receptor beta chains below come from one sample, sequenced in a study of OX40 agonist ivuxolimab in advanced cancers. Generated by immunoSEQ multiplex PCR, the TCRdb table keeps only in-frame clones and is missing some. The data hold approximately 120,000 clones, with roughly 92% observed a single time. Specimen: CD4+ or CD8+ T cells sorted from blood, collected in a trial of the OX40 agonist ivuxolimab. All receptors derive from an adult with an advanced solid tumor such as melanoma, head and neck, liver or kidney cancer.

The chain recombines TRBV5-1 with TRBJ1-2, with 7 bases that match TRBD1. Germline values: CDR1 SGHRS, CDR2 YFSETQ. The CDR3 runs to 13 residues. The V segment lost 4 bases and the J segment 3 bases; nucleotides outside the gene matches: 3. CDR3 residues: CASSRDSYYGYTF. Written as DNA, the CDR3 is TGCGCCAGCAGCCGGGACAGCTACTATGGCTACACCTTC.

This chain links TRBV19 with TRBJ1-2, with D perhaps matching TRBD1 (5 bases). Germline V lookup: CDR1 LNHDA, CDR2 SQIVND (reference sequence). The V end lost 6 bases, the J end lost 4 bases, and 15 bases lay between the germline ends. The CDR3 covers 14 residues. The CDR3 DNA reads TGTGCCAGTAGCCTCCAAAGGGACGGCTATGGCTACACCTTC. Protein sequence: CASSLQRDGYGYTF.

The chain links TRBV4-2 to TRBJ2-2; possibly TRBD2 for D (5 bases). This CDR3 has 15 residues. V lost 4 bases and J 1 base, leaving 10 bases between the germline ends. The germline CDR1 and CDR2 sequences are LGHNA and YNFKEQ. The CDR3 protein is CASSPDRGNTGELFF. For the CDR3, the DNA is TGTGCCAGCAGCCCGGACCGGGGGAACACCGGGGAGCTGTTTTTT.

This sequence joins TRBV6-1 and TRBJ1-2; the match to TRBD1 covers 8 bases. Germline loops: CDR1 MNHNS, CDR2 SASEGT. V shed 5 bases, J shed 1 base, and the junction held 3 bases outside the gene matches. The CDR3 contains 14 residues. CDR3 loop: CASSRDRSNYGYTF. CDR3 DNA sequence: TGTGCCAGCAGTCGGGACAGGAGTAACTATGGCTACACCTTC.

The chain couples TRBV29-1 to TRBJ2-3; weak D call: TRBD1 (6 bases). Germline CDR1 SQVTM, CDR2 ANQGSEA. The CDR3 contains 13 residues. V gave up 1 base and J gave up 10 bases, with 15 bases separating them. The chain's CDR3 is CSVEGAGRGAQYF. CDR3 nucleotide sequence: TGCAGCGTTGAAGGTGCGGGCAGGGGTGCGCAGTATTTT.

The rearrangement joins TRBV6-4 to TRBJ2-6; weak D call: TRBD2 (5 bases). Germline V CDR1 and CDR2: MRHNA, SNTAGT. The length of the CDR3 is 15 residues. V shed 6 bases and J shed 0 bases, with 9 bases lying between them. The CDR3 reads CASSDTSSGANVLTF. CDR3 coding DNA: TGTGCCAGCAGCGATACTAGCTCTGGGGCCAACGTCCTGACTTTC.

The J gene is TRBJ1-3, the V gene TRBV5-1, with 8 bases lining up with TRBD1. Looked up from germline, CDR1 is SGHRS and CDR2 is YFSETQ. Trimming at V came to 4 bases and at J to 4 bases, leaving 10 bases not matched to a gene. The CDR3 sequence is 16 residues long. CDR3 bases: TGCGCCAGCAGCCCGACAGGGGATTCAGGAGGAAACACCATATATTTT. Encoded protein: CASSPTGDSGGNTIYF.

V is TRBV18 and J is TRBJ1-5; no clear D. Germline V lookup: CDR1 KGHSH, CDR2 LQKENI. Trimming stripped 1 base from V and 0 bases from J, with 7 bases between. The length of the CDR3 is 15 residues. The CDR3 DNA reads TGTGCCAGCTCACCACAAGGGAATAGCAATCAGCCCCAGCATTTT. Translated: CASSPQGNSNQPQHF.

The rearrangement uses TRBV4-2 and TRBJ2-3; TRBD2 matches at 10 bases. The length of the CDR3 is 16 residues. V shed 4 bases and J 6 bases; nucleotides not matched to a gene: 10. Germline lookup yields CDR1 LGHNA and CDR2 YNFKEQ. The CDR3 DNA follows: TGTGCCAGCAGCCTATATACTAGCGGGAAAAGGGATACGCAGTATTTT. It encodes CASSLYTSGKRDTQYF.

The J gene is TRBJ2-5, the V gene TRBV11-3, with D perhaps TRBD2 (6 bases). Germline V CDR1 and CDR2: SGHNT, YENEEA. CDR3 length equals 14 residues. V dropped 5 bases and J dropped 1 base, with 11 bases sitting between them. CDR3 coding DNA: TGTGCCAGCAGCCTCCCCGGGGGCCAAGAGACCCAGTACTTC. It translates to CASSLPGGQETQYF.

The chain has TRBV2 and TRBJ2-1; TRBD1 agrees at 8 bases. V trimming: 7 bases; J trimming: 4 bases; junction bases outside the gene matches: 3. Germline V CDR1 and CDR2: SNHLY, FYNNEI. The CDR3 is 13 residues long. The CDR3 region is CASIRDRYNEQFF. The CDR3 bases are TGTGCCAGCATCCGGGACAGGTACAATGAGCAGTTCTTC.

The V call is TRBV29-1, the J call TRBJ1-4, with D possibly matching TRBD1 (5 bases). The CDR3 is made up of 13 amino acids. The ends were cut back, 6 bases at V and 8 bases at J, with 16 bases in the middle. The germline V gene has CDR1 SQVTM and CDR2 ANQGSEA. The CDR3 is CSVTRDPGEKLFF. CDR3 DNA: TGCAGCGTGACCCGGGATCCAGGGGAAAAACTGTTTTTT.

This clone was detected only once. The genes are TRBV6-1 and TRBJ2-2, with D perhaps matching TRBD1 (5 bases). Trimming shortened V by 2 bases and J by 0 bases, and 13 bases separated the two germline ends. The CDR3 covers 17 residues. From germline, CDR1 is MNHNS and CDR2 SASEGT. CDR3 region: CASSEIASGTNTGELFF. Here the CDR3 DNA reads TGTGCCAGCAGTGAAATCGCTTCAGGGACGAACACCGGGGAGCTGTTTTTT.

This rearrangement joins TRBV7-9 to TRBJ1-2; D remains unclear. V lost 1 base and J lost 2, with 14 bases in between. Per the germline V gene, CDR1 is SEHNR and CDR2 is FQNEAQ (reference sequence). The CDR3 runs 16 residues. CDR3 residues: CASSLGRGSRNYGYTF. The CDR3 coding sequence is TGTGCCAGCAGCTTAGGCCGGGGAAGTAGGAACTATGGCTACACCTTC.

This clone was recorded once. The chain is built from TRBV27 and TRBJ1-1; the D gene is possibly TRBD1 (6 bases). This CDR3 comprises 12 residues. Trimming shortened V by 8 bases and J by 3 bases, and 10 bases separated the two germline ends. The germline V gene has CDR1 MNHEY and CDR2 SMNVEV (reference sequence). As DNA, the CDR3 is TGTGCCAGCGGTCACAGGGACACTGAAGCTTTCTTT. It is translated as CASGHRDTEAFF.

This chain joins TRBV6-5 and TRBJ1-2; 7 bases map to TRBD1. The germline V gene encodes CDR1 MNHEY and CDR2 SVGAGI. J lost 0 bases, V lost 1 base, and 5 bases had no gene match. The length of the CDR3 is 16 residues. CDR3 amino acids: CASSYLTGASNYGYTF. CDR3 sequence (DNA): TGTGCCAGCAGTTACTTAACAGGGGCATCTAACTATGGCTACACCTTC.

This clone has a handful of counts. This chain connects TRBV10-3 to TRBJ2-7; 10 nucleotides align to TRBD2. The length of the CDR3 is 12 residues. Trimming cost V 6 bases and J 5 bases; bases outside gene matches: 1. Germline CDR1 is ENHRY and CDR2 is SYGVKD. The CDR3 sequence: CAIRGLAHEQYF. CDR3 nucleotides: TGTGCCATCAGGGGACTAGCGCACGAGCAGTACTTC.

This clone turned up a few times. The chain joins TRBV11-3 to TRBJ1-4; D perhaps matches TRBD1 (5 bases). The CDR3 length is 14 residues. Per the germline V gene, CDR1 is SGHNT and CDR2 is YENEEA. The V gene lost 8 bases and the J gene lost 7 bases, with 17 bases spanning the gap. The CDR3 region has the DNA TGTGCCAGCGCCGTGGGGCCAACGACTGAAAAACTGTTTTTT. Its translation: CASAVGPTTEKLFF.

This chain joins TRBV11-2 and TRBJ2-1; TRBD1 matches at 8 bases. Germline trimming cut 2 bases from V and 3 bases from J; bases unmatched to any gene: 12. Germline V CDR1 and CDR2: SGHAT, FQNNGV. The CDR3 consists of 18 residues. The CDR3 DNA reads TGTGCCAGCAGCTTATTATACGGCCAGGGGGCTAACTACAATGAGCAGTTCTTC. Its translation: CASSLLYGQGANYNEQFF.

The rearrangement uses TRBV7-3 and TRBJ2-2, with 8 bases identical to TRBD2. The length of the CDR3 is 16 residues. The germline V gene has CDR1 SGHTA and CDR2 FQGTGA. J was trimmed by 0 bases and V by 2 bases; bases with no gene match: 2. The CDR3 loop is CASSLVGRANTGELFF. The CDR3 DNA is TGTGCCAGCAGCTTAGTCGGGAGGGCGAACACCGGGGAGCTGTTTTTT.

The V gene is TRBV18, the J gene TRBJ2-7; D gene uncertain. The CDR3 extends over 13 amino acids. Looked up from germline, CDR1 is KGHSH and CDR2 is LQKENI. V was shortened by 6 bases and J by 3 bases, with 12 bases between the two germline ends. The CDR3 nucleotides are TGTGCCAGCTCGGCGGTAGGCGACTACGAGCAGTACTTC. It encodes CASSAVGDYEQYF. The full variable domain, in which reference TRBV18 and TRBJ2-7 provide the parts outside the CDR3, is NAGVMQNPRHLVRRRGQEARLRCSPMKGHSHVYWYRQLPEEGLKFMVYLQKENIIDESGMPKERFSAEFPKEGPSILRIQQVVRGDSAAYFCASSAVGDYEQYFGPGTRLTVT.

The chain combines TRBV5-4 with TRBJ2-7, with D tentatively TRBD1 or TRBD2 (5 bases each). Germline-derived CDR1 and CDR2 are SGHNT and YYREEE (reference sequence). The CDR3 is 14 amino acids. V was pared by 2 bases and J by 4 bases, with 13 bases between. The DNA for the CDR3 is TGTGCCAGCAGCTTAGGGACCCCAGGATACGAGCAGTACTTC. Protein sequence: CASSLGTPGYEQYF.

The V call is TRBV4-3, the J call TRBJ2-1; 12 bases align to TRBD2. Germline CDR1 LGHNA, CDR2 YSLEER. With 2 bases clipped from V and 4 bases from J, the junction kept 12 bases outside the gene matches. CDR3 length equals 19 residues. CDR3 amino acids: CASSQFATSGSASYNEQFF. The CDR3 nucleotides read TGCGCCAGCAGCCAATTCGCGACTAGCGGGAGCGCCTCATACAATGAGCAGTTCTTC.

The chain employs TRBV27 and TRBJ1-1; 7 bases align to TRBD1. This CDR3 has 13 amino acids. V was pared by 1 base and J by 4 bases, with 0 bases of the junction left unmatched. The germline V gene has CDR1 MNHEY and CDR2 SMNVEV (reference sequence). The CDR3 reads CASSLYRGTEAFF. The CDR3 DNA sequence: TGTGCCAGCAGTTTATACAGGGGCACTGAAGCTTTCTTT.

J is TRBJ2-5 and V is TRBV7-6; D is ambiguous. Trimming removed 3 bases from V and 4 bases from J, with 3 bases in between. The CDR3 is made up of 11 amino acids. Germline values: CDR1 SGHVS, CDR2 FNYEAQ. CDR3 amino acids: CASSFTETQYF. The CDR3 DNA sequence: TGTGCCAGCAGCTTCACAGAGACCCAGTACTTC. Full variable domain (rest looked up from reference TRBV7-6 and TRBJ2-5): GAGVSQSPRYKVTKRGQDVALRCDPISGHVSLYWYRQALGQGPEFLTYFNYEAQQDKSGLPNDRFSAERPEGSISTLTIQRTEQRDSAMYRCASSFTETQYFGPGTRLLVL.